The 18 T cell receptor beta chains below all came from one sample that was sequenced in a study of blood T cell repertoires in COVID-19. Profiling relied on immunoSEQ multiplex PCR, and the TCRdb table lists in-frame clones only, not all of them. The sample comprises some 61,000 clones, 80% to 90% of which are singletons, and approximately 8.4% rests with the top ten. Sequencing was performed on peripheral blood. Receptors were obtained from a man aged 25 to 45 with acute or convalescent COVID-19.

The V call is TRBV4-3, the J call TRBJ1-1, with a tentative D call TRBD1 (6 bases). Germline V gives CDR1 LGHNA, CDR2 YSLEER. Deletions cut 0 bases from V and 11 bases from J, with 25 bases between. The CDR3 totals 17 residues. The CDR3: CASSQDFFGAQGNTAFF. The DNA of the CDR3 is TGCGCCAGCAGCCAAGACTTTTTTGGCGCCCAGGGGAATACGGCTTTCTTT.

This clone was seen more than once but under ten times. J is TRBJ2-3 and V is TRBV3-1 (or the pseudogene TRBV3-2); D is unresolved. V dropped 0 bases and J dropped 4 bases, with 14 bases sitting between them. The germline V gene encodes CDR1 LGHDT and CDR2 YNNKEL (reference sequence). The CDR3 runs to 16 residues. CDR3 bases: TGTGCCAGCAGCCAAGAAGTGAGCATACGCGCAGATACGCAGTATTTT. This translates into CASSQEVSIRADTQYF.

CDR3 coding DNA: TGTGCCAGCAGCCAAGAAGGCGCGGCCCCCTACGAGCAGTACTTC. Amino acid sequence: CASSQEGAAPYEQYF. The rearrangement links TRBV4-2 to TRBJ2-7, with D unresolved. This CDR3 contains 15 residues. Germline V gives CDR1 LGHNA, CDR2 YNFKEQ. V lost 0 bases and J 2 bases, leaving 11 bases between the germline ends.

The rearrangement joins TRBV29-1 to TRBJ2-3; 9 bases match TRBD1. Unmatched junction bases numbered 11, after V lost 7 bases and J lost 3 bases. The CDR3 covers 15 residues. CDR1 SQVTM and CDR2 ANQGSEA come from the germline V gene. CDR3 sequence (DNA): TGCAGCGACCGAGGACAGGGGATAGCTACAGATACGCAGTATTTT. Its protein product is CSDRGQGIATDTQYF.

CDR3 bases: TGTGCCAGCAGCTTGGAACTGGACTCGACCGGCAATGAGCAGTTCTTC. This codes for CASSLELDSTGNEQFF. The genes are TRBV5-4 and TRBJ2-1; D is perhaps TRBD2 (5 bases). The CDR3 loop spans 16 amino acids. The V end was cut by 0 bases, the J end by 6 bases, with 16 bases between. Germline CDR1 is SGHNT and CDR2 is YYREEE (reference sequence).

CDR3 in amino acids: CASSEADRGFQPQHF. The CDR3 nucleotides are TGTGCCAGCAGTGAAGCCGACAGGGGGTTTCAGCCCCAGCATTTT. The chain carries TRBV6-1 and TRBJ1-5, with TRBD1 identical over 9 bases. The CDR3 spans 15 residues. Looked up from germline, CDR1 is MNHNS and CDR2 is SASEGT. The trim removed 0 bases at V and 6 bases at J, leaving 3 bases unmatched.

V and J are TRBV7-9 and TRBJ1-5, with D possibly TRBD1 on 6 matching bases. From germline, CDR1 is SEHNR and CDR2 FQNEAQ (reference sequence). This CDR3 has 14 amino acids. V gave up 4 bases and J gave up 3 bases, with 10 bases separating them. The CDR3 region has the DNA TGTGCCAGCAGCTCTAGGACAGTCAATCAGCCCCAGCATTTT. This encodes CASSSRTVNQPQHF.

CDR3 DNA: TGTGCCAGTAGATGGGAGGGTAGGAACACCGGGGAGCTGTTTTTT. It codes for CASRWEGRNTGELFF. This chain uses TRBV19 with TRBJ2-2, with 7 nucleotides matching TRBD2. V was clipped by 6 bases and J by 1 base; unmatched bases: 5. Germline V CDR1 and CDR2: LNHDA, SQIVND (reference sequence). The CDR3 extends over 15 amino acids.

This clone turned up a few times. CDR3 in amino acids: CASSLRGSANQPQHF. In DNA form, the CDR3 reads TGTGCCAGCAGCTTAAGGGGGTCAGCCAATCAGCCCCAGCATTTT. The J gene is TRBJ1-5, the V gene TRBV7-2; possible D gene TRBD1, 6 bases. The CDR3 length is 15 residues. Germline V gives CDR1 SGHTA, CDR2 FQGNSA. Trimming took 2 bases from V and 3 from J, leaving 11 bases between them.

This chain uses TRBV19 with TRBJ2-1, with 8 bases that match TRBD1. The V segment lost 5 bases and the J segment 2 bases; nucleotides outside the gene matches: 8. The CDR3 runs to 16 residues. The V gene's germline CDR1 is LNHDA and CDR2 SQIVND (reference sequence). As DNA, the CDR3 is TGTGCCAGTAGTCAAACAGGGGGAGTAACCTACAATGAGCAGTTCTTC. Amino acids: CASSQTGGVTYNEQFF. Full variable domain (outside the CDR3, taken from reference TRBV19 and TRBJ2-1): DGGITQSPKYLFRKEGQNVTLSCEQNLNHDAMYWYRQDPGQGLRLIYYSQIVNDFQKGDIAEGYSVSREKKESFPLTVTSAQKNPTAFYLCASSQTGGVTYNEQFFGPGTRLTVL.

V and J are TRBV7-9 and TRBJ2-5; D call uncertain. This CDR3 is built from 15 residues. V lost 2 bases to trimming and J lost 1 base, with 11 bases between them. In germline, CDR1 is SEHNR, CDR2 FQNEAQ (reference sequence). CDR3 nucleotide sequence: TGTGCCAGCAGCTTATTAGACTCCCGCCAAGAGACCCAGTACTTC. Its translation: CASSLLDSRQETQYF.

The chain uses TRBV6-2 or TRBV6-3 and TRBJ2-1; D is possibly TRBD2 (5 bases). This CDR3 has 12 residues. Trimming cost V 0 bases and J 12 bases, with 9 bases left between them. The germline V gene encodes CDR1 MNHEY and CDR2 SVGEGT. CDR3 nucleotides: TGTGCCAGCAGTTACTCATGGACTCGGCAGTTCTTC. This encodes CASSYSWTRQFF.

CDR3 region: CASSGTHRGLSGYTF. CDR3 nucleotides: TGTGCCAGCAGCGGTACTCACAGGGGTCTCTCCGGCTACACCTTC. The V call is TRBV6-5, the J call TRBJ1-2, with 7 bases that match TRBD1. Per the germline V gene, CDR1 is MNHEY and CDR2 is SVGAGI. V was pared by 6 bases and J by 8 bases, with 15 bases of the junction left unmatched. The CDR3 consists of 15 residues.

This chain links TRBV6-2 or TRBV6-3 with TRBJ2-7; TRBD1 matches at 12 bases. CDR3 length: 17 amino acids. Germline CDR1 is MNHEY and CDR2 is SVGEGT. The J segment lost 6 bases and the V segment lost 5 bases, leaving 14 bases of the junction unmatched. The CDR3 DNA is TGTGCCAGCAGTGGCCCGGGGACAGGGGGCCCAATTGTCGAGCAGTACTTC. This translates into CASSGPGTGGPIVEQYF.

This CDR3 reads CATSRDRDRGNSPLHF. Here the CDR3 DNA reads TGTGCCACCAGCAGGGACAGGGACAGGGGGAATTCACCCCTCCACTTT. The V call is TRBV15, the J call TRBJ1-6; 11 bases are a match to TRBD1. The CDR3 consists of 16 residues. V was clipped by 3 bases and J by 7 bases; unmatched bases: 5. Per germline, CDR1 LNHNV and CDR2 YYDKDF (reference sequence).

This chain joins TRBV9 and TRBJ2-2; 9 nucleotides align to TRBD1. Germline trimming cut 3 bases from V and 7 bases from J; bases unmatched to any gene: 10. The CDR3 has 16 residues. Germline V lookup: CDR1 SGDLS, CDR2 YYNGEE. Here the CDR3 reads CASSAGQGTLGGELFF. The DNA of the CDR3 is TGTGCCAGCAGCGCCGGACAGGGGACGTTGGGCGGGGAGCTGTTTTTT.

The CDR3 region has the DNA TGCGCCAGCACCCGGGTGCGGGGGCAGATTACTGAAGCTTTCTTT. It codes for CASTRVRGQITEAFF. The chain carries TRBV5-1 and TRBJ1-1; perhaps TRBD1 as D (6 bases). Trimming removed 6 bases at V and 5 bases at J, with 20 bases between. The CDR3 extends over 15 amino acids. The germline V gene has CDR1 SGHRS and CDR2 YFSETQ.

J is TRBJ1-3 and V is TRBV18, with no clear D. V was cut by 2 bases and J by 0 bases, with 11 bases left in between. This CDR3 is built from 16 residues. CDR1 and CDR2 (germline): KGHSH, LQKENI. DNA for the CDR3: TGTGCCAGCTCACCAGGCAGGTCTGGCTCTGGAAACACCATATATTTT. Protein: CASSPGRSGSGNTIYF.